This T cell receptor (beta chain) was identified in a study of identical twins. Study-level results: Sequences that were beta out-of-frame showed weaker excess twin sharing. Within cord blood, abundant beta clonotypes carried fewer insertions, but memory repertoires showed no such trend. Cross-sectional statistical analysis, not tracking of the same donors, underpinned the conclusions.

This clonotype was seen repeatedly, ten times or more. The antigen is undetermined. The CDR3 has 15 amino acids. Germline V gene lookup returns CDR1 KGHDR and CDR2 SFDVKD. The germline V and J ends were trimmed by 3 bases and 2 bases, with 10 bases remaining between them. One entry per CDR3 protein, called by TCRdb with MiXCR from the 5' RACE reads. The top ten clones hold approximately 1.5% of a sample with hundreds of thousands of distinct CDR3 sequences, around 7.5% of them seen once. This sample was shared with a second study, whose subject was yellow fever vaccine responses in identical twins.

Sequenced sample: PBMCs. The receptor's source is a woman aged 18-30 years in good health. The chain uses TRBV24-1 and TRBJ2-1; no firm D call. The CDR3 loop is CATSDAETTYNEQFF. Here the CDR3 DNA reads TGTGCCACCAGTGATGCCGAAACAACCTACAATGAGCAGTTCTTC.